This TCR beta chain emerged from a study of T-cell reconstitution after alpha-beta-depleted transplantation in children. Study-level points and caveats: Some patients' high day-60 TCRbeta diversity was attributed to recipient cells surviving conditioning.

V gave up 11 bases and J gave up 4 bases; unmatched junction bases: 6. Germline V CDR1 and CDR2: ENHRY, SYGVKD. The CDR3 extends over 13 amino acids. This clonotype has just a few counts. Its antigen is still unknown. Using unique molecular identifiers, the investigators prepared the TCRbeta library. Each CDR3 protein gets one entry after TCRdb re-called the PCR reads with MiXCR. The sample has hundreds of thousands of distinct CDR3 sequences; 15% to 20% are singletons. The gene calls are TRBV10-3 and TRBJ2-1; TRBD2 aligns across 9 bases. The input for sequencing was PBMCs, mostly from graft donor cells, taken 360 days after TCRalphabeta/CD19-depleted stem cell transplant. The TCR comes from a male patient aged 2 to 10 who had a stem cell transplant for acute lymphoblastic leukemia, so the T cells may come from the graft donor. The DNA of the CDR3 is TGTGCCGCTTGGACTAGCGAATACAATGAGCAGTTCTTC. Its protein is CAAWTSEYNEQFF.